Listed below are T cell receptor beta chains from one sample, sequenced in a study of cytomegalovirus exposure and HLA in healthy donors. The repertoire was sequenced with immunoSEQ multiplex PCR; TCRdb's copy has only in-frame clones and lacks some. The sample carries about 170,000 clones, roughly 80% recorded once. The sample was PBMCs. The receptors were gathered from a woman younger than 30 in good health and CMV-seronegative. Both conserved end residues are part of each CDR3. A D gene is named only where the DNA matches it firmly. The listing skips clone size in some rows; elsewhere it reads once, few, many or a size class.

V	D	length	size	J	CDR3	DNA
TRBV7-9	-	14	-	TRBJ2-3	CASSYLRVTDTQYF	TGTGCCAGCAGCTACCTTAGAGTCACAGATACGCAGTATTTT
TRBV15	TRBD1	16	-	TRBJ1-3	CATSRPQGAAGNTIYF	TGTGCCACCAGCCGACCACAGGGGGCCGCTGGAAACACCATATATTTT
TRBV7-9	-	11	-	TRBJ2-7	CASSPSVEQYF	TGTGCCAGCAGCCCATCAGTCGAGCAGTACTTC
TRBV11-3	TRBD2	16	-	TRBJ2-3	CASSLNLAGVVDTQYF	TGTGCCAGCAGCTTAAATCTAGCGGGAGTGGTAGATACGCAGTATTTT
TRBV5-6	TRBD1	14	-	TRBJ2-7	CASSLGAGGGEQYF	TGTGCCAGCAGCTTAGGGGCAGGGGGTGGAGAGCAGTACTTC
TRBV7-2	TRBD1	14	-	TRBJ2-5	CASSLRTGRETQYF	TGTGCCAGCAGCTTAAGGACAGGGAGGGAGACCCAGTACTTC
TRBV19	-	15	once	TRBJ2-2	CASRIGLTNTGELFF	TGTGCCAGCCGGATCGGACTCACTAACACCGGGGAGCTGTTTTTT
TRBV28	-	14	-	TRBJ2-7	CASSSPPEVYEQYF	TGTGCCAGCAGTAGCCCACCCGAAGTCTACGAGCAGTACTTC
TRBV4-1	TRBD1	19	-	TRBJ1-5	CASSQALATGGTGLWPQHF	TGCGCCAGCAGCCAAGCCCTGGCTACTGGAGGGACAGGGCTTTGGCCCCAGCATTTT
TRBV7-3	TRBD2	18	few	TRBJ2-5	CASSLTPRASGRQETQYF	TGTGCCAGCAGCTTAACCCCCCGGGCTAGCGGGAGGCAAGAGACCCAGTACTTC
TRBV28	TRBD1	14	-	TRBJ2-7	CASSLQGARYEQYF	TGTGCCAGCAGCTTACAGGGGGCAAGGTACGAGCAGTACTTC
TRBV5-1	-	17	-	TRBJ2-3	CASSFGVADLAADTQYF	TGCGCCAGCAGCTTTGGGGTTGCAGATTTAGCGGCAGATACGCAGTATTTT
TRBV5-4	TRBD2	17	-	TRBJ2-1	CASSLGGLAGTYNEQFF	TGTGCCAGCAGCTTGGGCGGACTAGCGGGGACCTACAATGAGCAGTTCTTC
TRBV6-1	-	13	-	TRBJ1-1	CASLEGGGTEAFF	TGTGCCAGCTTAGAGGGCGGGGGCACTGAAGCTTTCTTT
TRBV28	-	13	-	TRBJ2-2	CAITYANTGELFF	TGTGCCATCACTTACGCGAACACCGGGGAGCTGTTTTTT
TRBV4-3	-	15	once	TRBJ2-7	CASSQDGGRSGEQYF	TGCGCCAGCAGCCAAGATGGTGGGAGGTCGGGGGAGCAGTACTTC
TRBV28	TRBD2	15	-	TRBJ2-5	CASSPGLAGVETQYF	TGTGCCAGCAGTCCCGGACTAGCGGGAGTTGAGACCCAGTACTTC
TRBV7-2	-	13	few	TRBJ2-1	CASSFGPGRKQFF	TGTGCCAGCAGCTTTGGCCCAGGTAGGAAGCAGTTCTTC
TRBV5-1	-	15	-	TRBJ2-1	CASSLSGGSHNEQFF	TGCGCCAGCAGCTTGAGCGGAGGGAGCCACAATGAGCAGTTCTTC
TRBV11-3	-	17	-	TRBJ2-5	CASSLYPGPGSEETQYF	TGTGCCAGCAGCTTATACCCTGGCCCTGGTAGCGAAGAGACCCAGTACTTC
TRBV4-1	-	14	-	TRBJ1-1	CASSQAGMNTEAFF	TGCGCCAGCAGCCAAGCAGGGATGAACACTGAAGCTTTCTTT
TRBV28	-	13	-	TRBJ1-5	CASSITGSGPQHF	TGTGCCAGCAGCATTACAGGTTCCGGACCCCAGCATTTT
TRBV9	-	17	-	TRBJ1-3	CASSAGGQGIMGNTIYF	TGTGCCAGCAGCGCGGGAGGACAAGGGATTATGGGAAACACCATATATTTT
TRBV7-9	TRBD1	14	-	TRBJ2-3	CASSSYDRVGTQYF	TGTGCCAGCAGCTCCTACGACAGGGTGGGTACGCAGTATTTT
TRBV6-4	TRBD2	15	-	TRBJ2-1	CASSESSGGYNEQFF	TGTGCCAGCAGTGAGTCTAGCGGGGGTTACAATGAGCAGTTCTTC
TRBV2	-	12	-	TRBJ2-2	CASSRETGELFF	TGTGCCAGCAGCAGGGAAACCGGGGAGCTGTTTTTT